These T cell receptor beta chains were read from a single sample in a study of CD8+ T cells in alopecia areata. Using immunoSEQ multiplex PCR, the repertoire was profiled, and TCRdb retains in-frame clones only, with some absent. The repertoire holds hundreds of thousands of clones, with 35% to 40% as singletons. Sequencing used CD4+ T cells sorted from blood, obtained between weeks 30 and 35, from a patient treated with tofacitinib. The receptors stem from a human donor with alopecia areata. The CDR3 runs from the conserved cysteine through the conserved F or W. The order of the fields is D gene, clone size, V gene, J gene, CDR3 DNA, CDR3 protein. A D gene is named only where the DNA matches it firmly. Some rows have no size entry. The others give once, few or many, or a class for an expanded clone.

>-|few|TRBV9|TRBJ2-1
TGTGCCAGCAGCGTAGACCCGGCTGCGTACAATGAGCAGTTCTTC
CASSVDPAAYNEQFF
>TRBD1|-|TRBV7-3|TRBJ1-5
TGTGCCAGCAGTCGCAACAGGGGAACAAATCAGCCCCAGCATTTT
CASSRNRGTNQPQHF
>TRBD1|-|TRBV5-1|TRBJ1-1
TGCGCCAGCAGCTTGGGAGGCAGGGGGCTGGGGAACACTGAAGCTTTCTTT
CASSLGGRGLGNTEAFF
>TRBD1|-|TRBV6-5|TRBJ1-6
TGTGCCAGCAGTTACTCGACAGGGAGGAATTCACCCCTCCACTTT
CASSYSTGRNSPLHF
>TRBD1|-|TRBV30|TRBJ1-1
TGTGCCTGGGAGAGACTGGGACAGGCTGAAGCTTTCTTT
CAWERLGQAEAFF
>-|-|TRBV7-6|TRBJ2-5
TGTGCCAGCAGCTCCGTAAGAGAGACCCAGTACTTC
CASSSVRETQYF
>TRBD1|many|TRBV2|TRBJ1-1
TGTGCCAGCAGTCAGGACAGGGACACTGAAGCTTTCTTT
CASSQDRDTEAFF
>TRBD2|-|TRBV5-4|TRBJ2-1
TGTGCCAGCAGCACTAGAAGGGAGGGTGAGCAGTTCTTC
CASSTRREGEQFF
>-|many|TRBV2|TRBJ2-3
TGTGCCAGCACCCAGATATCTCCACGCACAGATACGCAGTATTTT
CASTQISPRTDTQYF
>TRBD2|-|TRBV13|TRBJ2-7
TGTGCCAGCAGCTTAACTGGCGGGGGTGCCTACGAGCAGTACTTC
CASSLTGGGAYEQYF
>TRBD1|-|TRBV30|TRBJ2-2
TGTGCCTCGGACAGGGTTTATCCCGGGGAGCTGTTTTTT
CASDRVYPGELFF
>TRBD1|few|TRBV29-1|TRBJ1-6
TGCAGCATACAATCAGGGGGAAACTCACCCCTCCACTTT
CSIQSGGNSPLHF
>TRBD1|-|TRBV30|TRBJ1-4
TGTGCCTGGAGTGGGGGGACAGGTGAAAAACTGTTTTTT
CAWSGGTGEKLFF
>-|-|TRBV9|TRBJ2-3
TGTGCCAGCAGCGTAGGTTTAGTGGGACACTGGCGAGTAGATACGCAGTATTTT
CASSVGLVGHWRVDTQYF
>TRBD1|-|TRBV10-3|TRBJ2-3
TGTGCCATCAGGAGGGGACAGGGTGAAGATACGCAGTATTTT
CAIRRGQGEDTQYF
>-|few|TRBV27|TRBJ2-7
TGTGCCAGCAGTTTATCAGTCCGGACCGAGCAGTACTTC
CASSLSVRTEQYF
>-|-|TRBV7-9|TRBJ1-2
TGTGCCAGCAGCTTTATGGGTGGGAATGGCTACACCTTC
CASSFMGGNGYTF
>TRBD1|few|TRBV18|TRBJ2-7
TGTGCCAGCTCACCACCGGGGACAGGCGAGCAGTACTTC
CASSPPGTGEQYF
>-|-|TRBV2|TRBJ1-3
TGTGCCAGCAGTGATAAGGTCAAAAAGGATTTT
CASSDKVKKDF
>-|-|TRBV5-1|TRBJ2-1
TGCGCCAGCAGCCCGGGACAAGGGACCTACAATGAGCAGTTCTTC
CASSPGQGTYNEQFF
>-|few|TRBV18|TRBJ2-7
TGTGCCAGCTCACCACCGGGCAGGTCGGGAGAGCAGTACTTC
CASSPPGRSGEQYF
>-|few|TRBV29-1|TRBJ2-5
TGCAGCGTTTCTACAGGGTTAGGAGAGACCCAGTACTTC
CSVSTGLGETQYF
>TRBD1|-|TRBV7-9|TRBJ1-1
TGTGCCAGCAGCTTAGGACAGGGAAACGCTGAAGCTTTCTTT
CASSLGQGNAEAFF
>TRBD2|-|TRBV18|TRBJ2-5
TGTGCCAGCTCACCACCTTTTAGCGGGAGAGGACGCGAGACCCAGTACTTC
CASSPPFSGRGRETQYF
>-|few|TRBV12-5|TRBJ1-1
TGTGCTAGTGCCATGAGGGTGGACACTGAAGCTTTCTTT
CASAMRVDTEAFF
>-|few|TRBV19|TRBJ2-2
TGTGCCAGTAGTATACGAGGGCTCGGGGACACCGGGGAGCTGTTTTTT
CASSIRGLGDTGELFF
>-|few|TRBV19|TRBJ1-6
TGTGCCAGTAGGGACCCACCATGGCCCCTCCACTTT
CASRDPPWPLHF
>TRBD1|-|TRBV6-5|TRBJ2-7
TGTGCCAGCAGTCACACCGGGACAGGGTCCTACGAGCAGTACTTC
CASSHTGTGSYEQYF
>-|-|TRBV7-8|TRBJ2-1
TGTGCCAGCAGCTTAGCGAGCTACAATGAGCAGTTCTTC
CASSLASYNEQFF
>-|few|TRBV11-2|TRBJ2-2
TGTGCCAGCAGCCCGAATACGGCCGTTCGAAACACCGGGGAGCTGTTTTTT
CASSPNTAVRNTGELFF
>TRBD1|few|TRBV5-1|TRBJ2-3
TGCGCCAGCGGAGGACAGGCTAGCACAGATACGCAGTATTTT
CASGGQASTDTQYF
>TRBD2|-|TRBV19|TRBJ2-7
TGTGCCAGTAGCTCACTCCCTTCCGGGACTAGCGGGAGCTGGGGCGAGCAGTACTTC
CASSSLPSGTSGSWGEQYF
>TRBD1|few|TRBV5-1|TRBJ1-1
TGCGCCAGCAGCTCCGGACAGGGCCTCATGAACACTGAAGCTTTCTTT
CASSSGQGLMNTEAFF
>-|-|TRBV2|TRBJ1-1
TGTGCCAGCCAAACTCCCCGGGACACTGAAGCTTTCTTT
CASQTPRDTEAFF
>-|-|TRBV27|TRBJ1-5
TGTGCCAGCAGTAAAAGGGACAGCAATCAGCCCCAGCATTTT
CASSKRDSNQPQHF
>TRBD1|few|TRBV29-1|TRBJ2-2
TGCAGCGTCCTAGGACAGGGGGGAACCGGGGAGCTGTTTTTT
CSVLGQGGTGELFF
>TRBD1|-|TRBV6-5|TRBJ1-2
TGTGCCAGCAGGCCTCAGGGGGCGCGGGGCTACACCTTC
CASRPQGARGYTF
>-|few|TRBV2|TRBJ1-5
TGTGCCAGCAGCCCGGGGGGCCCGGCTCAGCCCCAGCATTTT
CASSPGGPAQPQHF
>-|-|TRBV27|TRBJ2-7
TGTGCCAGCAGTTTCACGACAGGACCCACCTACGAGCAGTACTTC
CASSFTTGPTYEQYF
>TRBD2|-|TRBV7-9|TRBJ2-5
TGTGCCAGCAGCCCCGGGACTATTCAAGAGACCCAGTACTTC
CASSPGTIQETQYF
>-|few|TRBV6-5|TRBJ2-3
TGTGCCAGCAGTTCCCGGACCGGAGGCTCAGATACGCAGTATTTT
CASSSRTGGSDTQYF
>TRBD1|-|TRBV6-1|TRBJ2-2
TGTGCCAGCAGAAGGACAGGGTCCCACACCGGGGAGCTGTTTTTT
CASRRTGSHTGELFF
>-|-|TRBV30|TRBJ2-3
TGTGCCTGGAAAGGGGGGCCAGATACGCAGTATTTT
CAWKGGPDTQYF
>-|-|TRBV5-1|TRBJ1-2
TGCGCCAGCAGCAGTTATAAGGGCTACACCTTC
CASSSYKGYTF
>-|-|TRBV9|TRBJ1-2
TGTGCCAGCAGCGCCCCACTGGGGGGAAGGAAGGGCTACACCTTC
CASSAPLGGRKGYTF
>-|few|TRBV6-5|TRBJ1-1
TGTGCCAGCAGTTACTCGCGCAGCTCGAACACTGAAGCTTTCTTT
CASSYSRSSNTEAFF
>-|once|TRBV18|TRBJ2-7
TGTGCCAGCTCCTCGGAGGGGAGCTACGAGCAGTACTTC
CASSSEGSYEQYF
>TRBD2|few|TRBV25-1|TRBJ2-5
TGTGCCAGCAGTGAAGGGACTAGCGGGAAGGAGACCCAGTACTTC
CASSEGTSGKETQYF